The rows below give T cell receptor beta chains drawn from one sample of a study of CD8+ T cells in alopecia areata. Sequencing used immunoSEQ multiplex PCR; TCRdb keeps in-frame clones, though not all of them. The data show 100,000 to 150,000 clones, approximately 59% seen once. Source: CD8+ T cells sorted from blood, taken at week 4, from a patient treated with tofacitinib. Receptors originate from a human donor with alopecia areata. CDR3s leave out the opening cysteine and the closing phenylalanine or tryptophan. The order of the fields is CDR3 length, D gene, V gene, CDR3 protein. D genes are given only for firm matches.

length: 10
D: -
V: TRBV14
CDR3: ASSPTGNEQF

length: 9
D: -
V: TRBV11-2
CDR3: ASSLVGFQY

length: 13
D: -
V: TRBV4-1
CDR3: ASSPTAGRAGELF

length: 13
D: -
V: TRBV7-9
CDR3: ASSLDTGYAYEQY

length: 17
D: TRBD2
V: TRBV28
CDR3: ASSLGIERGPTLQETQY

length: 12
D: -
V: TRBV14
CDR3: ASQDIYSTDTQY

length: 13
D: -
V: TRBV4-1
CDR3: ASSTTEYSNQPQH

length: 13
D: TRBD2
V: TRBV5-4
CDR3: ASSWDSSGYNEQF

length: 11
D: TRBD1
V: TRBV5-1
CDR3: ASSPTGDTEAF

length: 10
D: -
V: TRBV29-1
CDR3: SVDQLNTEAF

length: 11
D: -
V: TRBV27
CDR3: ASSITASYEQY

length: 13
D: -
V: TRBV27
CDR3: ASSLSGGLNTEAF

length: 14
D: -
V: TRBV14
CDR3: ASSQGETGGQDTQY

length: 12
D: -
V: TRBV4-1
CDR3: ASSQDLGETEAF

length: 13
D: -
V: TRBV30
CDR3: AWTGLSSYNSPLH

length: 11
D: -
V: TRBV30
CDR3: AWSRPLTGELF

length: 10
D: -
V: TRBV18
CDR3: ASSPEGYEQY

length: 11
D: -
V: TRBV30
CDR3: ASSNEGTDTQY

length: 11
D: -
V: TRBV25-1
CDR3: ASRGRINYGYT

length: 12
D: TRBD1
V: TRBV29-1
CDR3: SVWTGRSNQPQH

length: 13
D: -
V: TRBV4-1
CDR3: ASSQGHGGNTEAF

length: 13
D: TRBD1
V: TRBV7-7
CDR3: ASSQGTETSYEQY

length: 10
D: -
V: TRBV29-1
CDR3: SVRDGNSPLH

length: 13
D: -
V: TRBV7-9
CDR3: ASSMTGTTYNEQF

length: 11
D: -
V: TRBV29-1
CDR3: SVVEGGDTEAF

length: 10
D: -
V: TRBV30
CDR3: AWSEGAETQY

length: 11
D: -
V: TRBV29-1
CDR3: SVRTTNTGELF

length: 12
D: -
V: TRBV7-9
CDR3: ASSYIEGLGEQY

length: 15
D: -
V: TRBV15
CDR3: ATSREARTDNNSPLH

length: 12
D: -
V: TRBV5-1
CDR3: ASSLVGHNTEAF

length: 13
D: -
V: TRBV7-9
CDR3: ASSLILQPQETQY

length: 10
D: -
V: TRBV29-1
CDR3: SVEDAGDGYT